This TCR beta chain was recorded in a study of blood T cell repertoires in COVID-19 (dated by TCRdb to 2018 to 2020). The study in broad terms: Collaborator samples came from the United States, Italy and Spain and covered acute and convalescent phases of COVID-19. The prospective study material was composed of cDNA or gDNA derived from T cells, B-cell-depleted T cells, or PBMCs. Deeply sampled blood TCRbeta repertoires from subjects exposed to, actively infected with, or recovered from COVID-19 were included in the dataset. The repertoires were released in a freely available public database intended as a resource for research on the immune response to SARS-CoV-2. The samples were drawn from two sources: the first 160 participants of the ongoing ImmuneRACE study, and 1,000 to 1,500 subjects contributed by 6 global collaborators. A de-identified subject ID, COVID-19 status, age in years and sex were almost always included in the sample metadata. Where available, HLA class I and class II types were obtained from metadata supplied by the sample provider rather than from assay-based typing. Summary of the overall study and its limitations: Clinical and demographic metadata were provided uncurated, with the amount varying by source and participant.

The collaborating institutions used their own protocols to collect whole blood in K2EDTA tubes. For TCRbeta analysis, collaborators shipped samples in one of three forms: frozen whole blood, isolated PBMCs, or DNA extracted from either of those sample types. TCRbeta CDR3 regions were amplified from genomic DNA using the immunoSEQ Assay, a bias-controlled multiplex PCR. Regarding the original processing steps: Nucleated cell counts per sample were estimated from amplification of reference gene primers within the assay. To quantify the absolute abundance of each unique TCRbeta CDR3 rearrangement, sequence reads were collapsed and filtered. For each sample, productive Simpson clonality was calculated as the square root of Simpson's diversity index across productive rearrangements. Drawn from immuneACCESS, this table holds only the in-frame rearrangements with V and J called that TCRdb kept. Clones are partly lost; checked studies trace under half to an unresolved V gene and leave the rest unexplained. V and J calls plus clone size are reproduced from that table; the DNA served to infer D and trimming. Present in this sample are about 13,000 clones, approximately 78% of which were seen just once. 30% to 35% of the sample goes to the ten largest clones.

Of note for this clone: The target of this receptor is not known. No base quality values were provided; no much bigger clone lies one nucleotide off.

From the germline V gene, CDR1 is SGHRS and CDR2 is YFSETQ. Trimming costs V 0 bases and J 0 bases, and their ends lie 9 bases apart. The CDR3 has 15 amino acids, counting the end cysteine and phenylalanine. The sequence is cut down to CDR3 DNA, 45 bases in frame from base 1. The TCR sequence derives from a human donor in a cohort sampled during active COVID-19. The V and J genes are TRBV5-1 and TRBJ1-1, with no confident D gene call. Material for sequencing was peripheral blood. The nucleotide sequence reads TGCGCCAGCAGCTTGGTAGCAAGTATGAACACTGAAGCTTTCTTT. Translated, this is CASSLVASMNTEAFF. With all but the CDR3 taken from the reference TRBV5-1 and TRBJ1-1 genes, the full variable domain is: KAGVTQTPRYLIKTRGQQVTLSCSPISGHRSVSWYQQTPGQGLQFLFEYFSETQRNKGNFPGRFSGRQFSNSRSEMNVSTLELGDSALYLCASSLVASMNTEAFFGQGTRLTVV.